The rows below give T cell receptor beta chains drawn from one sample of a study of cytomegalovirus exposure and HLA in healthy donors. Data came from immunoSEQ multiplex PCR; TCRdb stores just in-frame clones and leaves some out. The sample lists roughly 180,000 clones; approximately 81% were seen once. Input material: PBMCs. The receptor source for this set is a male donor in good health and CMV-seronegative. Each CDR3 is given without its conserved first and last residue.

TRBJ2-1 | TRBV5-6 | ASSYRLAGANNEQF
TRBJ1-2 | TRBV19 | ASNLLRISYGYT
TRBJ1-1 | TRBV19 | ASSTGIWNTEAF
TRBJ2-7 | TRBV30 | ACLGADSYEQY
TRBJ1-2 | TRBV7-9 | ASGKDRGSNYGYT
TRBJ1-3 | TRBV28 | ASSLSRLRGIRRNTIY
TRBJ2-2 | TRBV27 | ASRGQDTGELF
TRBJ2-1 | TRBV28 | ASSFGGRAYSNEQF
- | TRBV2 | ASSFSTSGSIRSYEQY
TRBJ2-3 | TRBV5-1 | ASSLMGQGLDTQY
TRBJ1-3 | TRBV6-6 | ASSYSRQGNTIY
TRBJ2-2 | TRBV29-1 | SVPTSGRVSGTGELF
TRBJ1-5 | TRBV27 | ASSKWTGGITQPQH
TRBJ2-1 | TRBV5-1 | ASSLTGESYNEQF
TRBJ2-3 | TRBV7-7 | ASSLSGSSTDTQY
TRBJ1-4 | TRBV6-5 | ASSPSPGGSEKLF
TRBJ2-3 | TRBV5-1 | ASSPSGLAGGPSTDTQY
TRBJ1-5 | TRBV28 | ASSLGRVSHQPQH
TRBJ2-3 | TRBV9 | ASSGTGADTQY
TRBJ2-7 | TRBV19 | ASSRGTGQSYEQY
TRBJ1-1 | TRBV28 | ASSLTEFNTEAF
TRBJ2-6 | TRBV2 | ASSATRGPGANVLT
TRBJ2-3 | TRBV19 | ASRAPMGQGRGSGTDTQY
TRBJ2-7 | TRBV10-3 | AISEGGGTYEQY
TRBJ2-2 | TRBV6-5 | ASSYSPPGELF
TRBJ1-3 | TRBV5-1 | ASSLLTGVSGNTIY
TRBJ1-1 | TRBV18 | ASSPSGADTEAF
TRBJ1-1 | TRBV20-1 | SADRVTEAF
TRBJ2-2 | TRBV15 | ATSPSGGDTGELF
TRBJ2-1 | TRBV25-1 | ASTSGGGRFRDEQF
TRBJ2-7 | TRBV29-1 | SVVIGGTYEQY
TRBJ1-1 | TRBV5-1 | ASSLGGLGNTEAF